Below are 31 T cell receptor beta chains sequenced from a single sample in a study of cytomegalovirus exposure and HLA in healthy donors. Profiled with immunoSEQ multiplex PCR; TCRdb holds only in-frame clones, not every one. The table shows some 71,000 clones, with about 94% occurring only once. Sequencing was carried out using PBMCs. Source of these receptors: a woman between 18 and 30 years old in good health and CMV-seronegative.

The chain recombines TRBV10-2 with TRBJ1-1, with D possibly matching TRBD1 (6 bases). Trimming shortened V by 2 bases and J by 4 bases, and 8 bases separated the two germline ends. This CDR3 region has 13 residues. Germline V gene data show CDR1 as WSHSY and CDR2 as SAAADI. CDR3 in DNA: TGCGCCAGCAGTGAGACAGGGTTCACTGAAGCTTTCTTT. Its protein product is CASSETGFTEAFF.

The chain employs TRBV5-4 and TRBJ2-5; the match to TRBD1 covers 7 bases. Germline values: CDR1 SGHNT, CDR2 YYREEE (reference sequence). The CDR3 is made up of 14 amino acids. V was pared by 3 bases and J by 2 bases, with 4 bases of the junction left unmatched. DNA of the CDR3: TGTGCCAGCAGCTCGGGACAGAAACAAGAGACCCAGTACTTC. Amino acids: CASSSGQKQETQYF.

DNA for the CDR3: TGTGCCAGCAGTTCGACAGCCTATGGCTACACCTTC. Encoded protein: CASSSTAYGYTF. The V and J genes are TRBV28 and TRBJ1-2; D might be TRBD1 (5 bases). Germline CDR1 is MDHEN and CDR2 is SYDVKM. V was pared by 4 bases and J by 4 bases, with 7 bases between. This CDR3 is 12 amino acids long.

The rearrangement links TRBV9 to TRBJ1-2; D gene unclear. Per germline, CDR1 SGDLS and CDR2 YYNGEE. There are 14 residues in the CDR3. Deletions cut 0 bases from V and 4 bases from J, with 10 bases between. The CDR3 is CASSVEGSGYGYTF. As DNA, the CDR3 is TGTGCCAGCAGCGTAGAAGGCAGCGGCTATGGCTACACCTTC. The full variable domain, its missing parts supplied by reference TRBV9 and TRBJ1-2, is DSGVTQTPKHLITATGQRVTLRCSPRSGDLSVYWYQQSLDQGLQFLIQYYNGEERAKGNILERFSAQQFPDLHSELNLSSLELGDSALYFCASSVEGSGYGYTFGSGTRLTVV.

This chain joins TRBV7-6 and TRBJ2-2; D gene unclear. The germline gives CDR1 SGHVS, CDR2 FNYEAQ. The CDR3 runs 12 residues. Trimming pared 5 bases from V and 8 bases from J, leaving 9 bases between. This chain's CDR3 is CASSLHEGELFF. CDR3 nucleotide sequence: TGTGCCAGCAGCCTCCACGAGGGGGAGCTGTTTTTT.

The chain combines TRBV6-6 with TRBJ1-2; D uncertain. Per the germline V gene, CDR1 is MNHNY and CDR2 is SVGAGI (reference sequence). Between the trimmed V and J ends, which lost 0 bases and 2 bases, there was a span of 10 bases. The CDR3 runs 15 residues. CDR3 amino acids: CASSYSTEANYGYTF. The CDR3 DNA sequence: TGTGCCAGCAGTTACTCGACCGAAGCGAACTATGGCTACACCTTC.

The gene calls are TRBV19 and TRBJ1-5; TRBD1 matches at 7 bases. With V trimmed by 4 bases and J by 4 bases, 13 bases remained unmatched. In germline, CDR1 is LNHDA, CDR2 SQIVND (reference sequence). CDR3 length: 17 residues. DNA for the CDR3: TGTGCCAGTAGTAAAATAGGGGACAGTTGGGAGAATCAGCCCCAGCATTTT. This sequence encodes CASSKIGDSWENQPQHF.

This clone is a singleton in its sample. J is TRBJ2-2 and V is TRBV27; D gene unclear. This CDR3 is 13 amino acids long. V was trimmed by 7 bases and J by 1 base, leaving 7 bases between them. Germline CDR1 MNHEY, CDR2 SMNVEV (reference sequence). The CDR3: CASNSGNTGELFF. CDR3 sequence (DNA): TGTGCCAGCAACTCAGGGAACACCGGGGAGCTGTTTTTT.

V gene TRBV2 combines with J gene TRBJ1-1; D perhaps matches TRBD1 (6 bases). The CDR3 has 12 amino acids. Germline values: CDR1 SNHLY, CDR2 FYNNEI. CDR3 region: CLKGGVGTEAFF. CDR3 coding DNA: TGTCTAAAAGGGGGAGTAGGCACTGAAGCTTTCTTT.

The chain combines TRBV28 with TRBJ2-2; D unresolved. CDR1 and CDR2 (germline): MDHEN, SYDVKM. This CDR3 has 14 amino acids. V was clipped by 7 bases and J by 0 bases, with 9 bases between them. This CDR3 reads CASIWAPNTGELFF. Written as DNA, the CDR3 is TGTGCCAGCATCTGGGCTCCGAACACCGGGGAGCTGTTTTTT. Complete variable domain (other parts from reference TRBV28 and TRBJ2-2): DVKVTQSSRYLVKRTGEKVFLECVQDMDHENMFWYRQDPGLGLRLIYFSYDVKMKEKGDIPEGYSVSREKKERFSLILESASTNQTSMYLCASIWAPNTGELFFGEGSRLTVL.

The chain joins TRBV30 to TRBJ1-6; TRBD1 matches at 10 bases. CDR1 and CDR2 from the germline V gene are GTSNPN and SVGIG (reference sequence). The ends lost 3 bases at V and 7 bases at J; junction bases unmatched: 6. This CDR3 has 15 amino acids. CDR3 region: CAWSRGQGGNSPLHF. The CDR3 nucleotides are TGTGCCTGGAGCCGCGGACAGGGGGGCAATTCACCCCTCCACTTT.

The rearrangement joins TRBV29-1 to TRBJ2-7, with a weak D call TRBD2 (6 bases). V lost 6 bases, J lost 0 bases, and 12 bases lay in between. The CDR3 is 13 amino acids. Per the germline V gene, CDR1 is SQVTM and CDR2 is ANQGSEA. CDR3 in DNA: TGCAGCGTAGGGACTTCGAGCTCCTACGAGCAGTACTTC. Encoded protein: CSVGTSSSYEQYF.

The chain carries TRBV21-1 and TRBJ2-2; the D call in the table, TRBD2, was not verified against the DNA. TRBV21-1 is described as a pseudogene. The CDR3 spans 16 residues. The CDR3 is CASSTTSGSNTGELFF. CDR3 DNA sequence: TGTGCCAGCAGCACGACTAGCGGCTCGAACACCGGGGAGCTGTTTTTT.

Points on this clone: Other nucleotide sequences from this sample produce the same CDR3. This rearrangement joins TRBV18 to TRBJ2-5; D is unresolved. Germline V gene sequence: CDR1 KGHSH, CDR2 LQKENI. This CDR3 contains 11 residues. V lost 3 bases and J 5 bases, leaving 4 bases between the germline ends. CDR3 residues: CASSPEETQYF. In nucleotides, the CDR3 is TGTGCCAGCTCACCCGAGGAGACCCAGTACTTC.

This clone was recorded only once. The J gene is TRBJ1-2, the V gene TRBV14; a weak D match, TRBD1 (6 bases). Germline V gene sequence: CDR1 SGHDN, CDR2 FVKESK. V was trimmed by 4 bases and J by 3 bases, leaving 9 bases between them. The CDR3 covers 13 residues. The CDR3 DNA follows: TGTGCCAGCAGCCCCCGGACAGACTATGGCTACACCTTC. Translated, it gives CASSPRTDYGYTF. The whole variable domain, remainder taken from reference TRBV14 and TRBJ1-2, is EAGVTQFPSHSVIEKGQTVTLRCDPISGHDNLYWYRRVMGKEIKFLLHFVKESKQDESGMPNNRFLAERTGGTYSTLKVQPAELEDSGVYFCASSPRTDYGYTFGSGTRLTVV.

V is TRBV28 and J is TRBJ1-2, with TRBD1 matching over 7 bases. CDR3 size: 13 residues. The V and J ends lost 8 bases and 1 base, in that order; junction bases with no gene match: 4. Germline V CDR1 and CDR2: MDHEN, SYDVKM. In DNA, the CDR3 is TGTGCCAGCCAGACAGGGATTAACTATGGCTACACCTTC. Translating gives CASQTGINYGYTF.

The CDR3 region has the DNA TGTGCCAGCAGCCCCTTGACTAGCGGGAGATTGGCCGAGCAGTTCTTC. Translating gives CASSPLTSGRLAEQFF. The chain couples TRBV4-2 to TRBJ2-1, with 12 bases lining up with TRBD2. The CDR3 runs to 16 residues. Losses at the gene ends were 4 bases for V and 10 bases for J; bases not matched to a gene: 11. Germline CDR1 reads LGHNA; CDR2 reads YNFKEQ.

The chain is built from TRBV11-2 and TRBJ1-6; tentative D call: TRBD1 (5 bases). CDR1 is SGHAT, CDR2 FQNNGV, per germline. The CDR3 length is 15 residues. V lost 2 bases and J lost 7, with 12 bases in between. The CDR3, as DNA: TGTGCCAGCAGCTTAAGGGGTAGTTTCAATTCACCCCTCCACTTT. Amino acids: CASSLRGSFNSPLHF. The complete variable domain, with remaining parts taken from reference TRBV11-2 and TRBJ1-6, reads EAGVAQSPRYKIIEKRQSVAFWCNPISGHATLYWYQQILGQGPKLLIQFQNNGVVDDSQLPKDRFSAERLKGVDSTLKIQPAKLEDSAVYLCASSLRGSFNSPLHFGNGTRLTVT.

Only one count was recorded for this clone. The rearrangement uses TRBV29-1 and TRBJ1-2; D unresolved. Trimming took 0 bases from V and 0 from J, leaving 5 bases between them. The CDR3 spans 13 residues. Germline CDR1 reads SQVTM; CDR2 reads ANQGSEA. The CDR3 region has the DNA TGCAGCGTTGAAGACAGGACTAACTATGGCTACACCTTC. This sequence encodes CSVEDRTNYGYTF.

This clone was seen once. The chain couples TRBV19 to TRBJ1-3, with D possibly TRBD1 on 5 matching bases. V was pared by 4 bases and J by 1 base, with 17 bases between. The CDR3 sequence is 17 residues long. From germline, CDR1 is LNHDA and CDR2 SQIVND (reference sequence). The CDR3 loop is CASSTYQGEESGNTIYF. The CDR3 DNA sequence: TGTGCCAGTAGTACGTACCAGGGTGAAGAGTCTGGAAACACCATATATTTT. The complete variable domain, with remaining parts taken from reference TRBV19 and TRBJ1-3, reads DGGITQSPKYLFRKEGQNVTLSCEQNLNHDAMYWYRQDPGQGLRLIYYSQIVNDFQKGDIAEGYSVSREKKESFPLTVTSAQKNPTAFYLCASSTYQGEESGNTIYFGEGSWLTVV.

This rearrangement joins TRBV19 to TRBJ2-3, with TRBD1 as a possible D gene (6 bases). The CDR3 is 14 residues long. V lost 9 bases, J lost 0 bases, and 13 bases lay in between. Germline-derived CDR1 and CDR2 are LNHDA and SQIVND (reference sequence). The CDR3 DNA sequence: TGTGCCAGAGGGGGAAGCGCTAGCACAGATACGCAGTATTTT. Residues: CARGGSASTDTQYF.

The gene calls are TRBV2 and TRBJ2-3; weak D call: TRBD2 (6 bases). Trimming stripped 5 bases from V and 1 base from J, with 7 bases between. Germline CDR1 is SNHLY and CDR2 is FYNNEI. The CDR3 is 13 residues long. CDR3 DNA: TGTGCCAGCAGTCGCGGGGGCACAGATACGCAGTATTTT. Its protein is CASSRGGTDTQYF.

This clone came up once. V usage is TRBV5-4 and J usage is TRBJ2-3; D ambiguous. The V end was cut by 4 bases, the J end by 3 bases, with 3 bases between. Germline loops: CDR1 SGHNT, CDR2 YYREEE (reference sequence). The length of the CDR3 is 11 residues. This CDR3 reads CASSQTDTQYF. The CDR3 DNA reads TGTGCCAGCAGCCAAACAGATACGCAGTATTTT. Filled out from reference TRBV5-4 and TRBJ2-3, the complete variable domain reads ETGVTQSPTHLIKTRGQQVTLRCSSQSGHNTVSWYQQALGQGPQFIFQYYREEENGRGNFPPRFSGLQFPNYSSELNVNALELDDSALYLCASSQTDTQYFGPGTRLTVL.

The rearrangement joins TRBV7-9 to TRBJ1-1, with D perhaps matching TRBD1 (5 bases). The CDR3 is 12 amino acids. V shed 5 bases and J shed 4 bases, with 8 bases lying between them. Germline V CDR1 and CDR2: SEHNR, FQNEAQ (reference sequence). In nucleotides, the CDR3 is TGTGCCAGCAGCAACAGGTTCACTGAAGCTTTCTTT. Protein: CASSNRFTEAFF.

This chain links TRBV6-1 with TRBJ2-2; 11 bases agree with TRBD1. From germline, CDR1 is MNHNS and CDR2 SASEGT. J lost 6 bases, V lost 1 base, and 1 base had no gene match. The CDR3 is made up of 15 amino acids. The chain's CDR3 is CASSEGTGGAGELFF. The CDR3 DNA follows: TGTGCCAGCAGTGAAGGGACAGGGGGCGCCGGGGAGCTGTTTTTT.

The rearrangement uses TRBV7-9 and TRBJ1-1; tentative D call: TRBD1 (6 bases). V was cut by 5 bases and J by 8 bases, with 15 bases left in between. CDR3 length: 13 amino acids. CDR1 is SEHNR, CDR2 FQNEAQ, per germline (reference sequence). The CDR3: CASSPTGKAEAFF. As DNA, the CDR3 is TGTGCCAGCAGCCCCACAGGGAAGGCAGAAGCTTTCTTT.

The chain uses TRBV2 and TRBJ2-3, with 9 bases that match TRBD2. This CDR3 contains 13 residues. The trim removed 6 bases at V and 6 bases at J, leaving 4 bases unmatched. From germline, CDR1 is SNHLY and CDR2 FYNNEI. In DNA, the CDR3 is TGTGCCAGCAGCACTAGCGGGTTGGATACGCAGTATTTT. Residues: CASSTSGLDTQYF.

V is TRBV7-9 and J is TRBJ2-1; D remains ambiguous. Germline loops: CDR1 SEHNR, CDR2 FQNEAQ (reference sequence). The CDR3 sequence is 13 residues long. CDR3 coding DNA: TGTGCAGGCTCCTTCGGAGCCTACAATGAGCAGTTCTTC. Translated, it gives CAGSFGAYNEQFF.

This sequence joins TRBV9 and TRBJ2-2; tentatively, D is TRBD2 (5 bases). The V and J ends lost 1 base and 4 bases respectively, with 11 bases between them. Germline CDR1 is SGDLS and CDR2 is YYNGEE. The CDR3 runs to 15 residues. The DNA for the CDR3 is TGTGCCAGCAGCGTACAAAGCGGACCCACCGGGGAGCTGTTTTTT. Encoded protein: CASSVQSGPTGELFF.

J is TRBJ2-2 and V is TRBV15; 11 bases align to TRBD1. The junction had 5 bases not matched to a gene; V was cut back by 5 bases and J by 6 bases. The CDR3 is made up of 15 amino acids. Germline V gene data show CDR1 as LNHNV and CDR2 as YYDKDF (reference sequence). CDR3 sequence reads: CATSYGQGASGELFF. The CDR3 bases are TGTGCCACCAGCTACGGACAGGGGGCATCCGGGGAGCTGTTTTTT.

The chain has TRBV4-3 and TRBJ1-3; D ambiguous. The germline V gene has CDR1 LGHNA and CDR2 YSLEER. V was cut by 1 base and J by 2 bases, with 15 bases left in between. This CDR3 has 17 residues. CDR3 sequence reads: CASSQVLSGVAGNTIYF. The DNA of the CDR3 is TGCGCCAGCAGCCAAGTCCTCTCCGGGGTTGCTGGAAACACCATATATTTT.